The 20 T cell receptor beta chains in this list originate from one sample, sequenced in a study of blood T cell repertoires in COVID-19. Assay: immunoSEQ multiplex PCR; the TCRdb copy retains only in-frame clones and omits some. There are about 120,000 clones in the sample; roughly 84% occur only once, and about 3.9% lies in the top ten. What was sequenced was peripheral blood. Receptors were obtained from a man between 60 and 75 years old with acute or convalescent COVID-19.

This clone was detected a few times. This chain links TRBV9 with TRBJ2-1, with D unclear. Germline-derived CDR1 and CDR2 are SGDLS and YYNGEE. The germline V and J ends were trimmed by 1 base and 5 bases, with 4 bases remaining between them. This CDR3 contains 12 residues. The CDR3 nucleotides read TGTGCCAGCAGCGTACAAAACAATGAGCAGTTCTTC. It encodes CASSVQNNEQFF.

The genes are TRBV7-9 and TRBJ2-7, with 9 bases identical to TRBD2. Germline CDR1 is SEHNR and CDR2 is FQNEAQ (reference sequence). This CDR3 region has 14 residues. Trimming took 0 bases from V and 5 from J; bases not matched to a gene: 2. CDR3 residues: CASSLASGSHEQYF. CDR3 coding DNA: TGTGCCAGCAGCTTAGCTAGCGGGAGTCACGAGCAGTACTTC.

The chain joins TRBV12-3 or TRBV12-4 to TRBJ2-1, with D perhaps TRBD2 (6 bases). This CDR3 spans 12 amino acids. V shed 6 bases and J shed 9 bases, with 12 bases lying between them. The CDR3 reads CASSPDYFEQFF. The CDR3 nucleotides read TGTGCCAGCAGCCCGGACTATTTTGAGCAGTTCTTC.

The chain combines TRBV27 with TRBJ2-3, with 7 bases lining up with TRBD2. Losses at the gene ends were 6 bases for V and 4 bases for J; bases not matched to a gene: 13. Germline CDR1 and CDR2: MNHEY and SMNVEV (reference sequence). The CDR3 spans 16 residues. The CDR3: CASSTLGEGVADTQYF. In DNA form, the CDR3 reads TGTGCCAGCAGCACACTCGGGGAGGGCGTCGCAGATACGCAGTATTTT.

The gene calls are TRBV7-3 and TRBJ2-3; tentatively, D is TRBD1 (5 bases). V lost 7 bases to trimming and J lost 1 base, with 9 bases between them. CDR3 length: 13 residues. Germline lookup yields CDR1 SGHTA and CDR2 FQGTGA. CDR3 nucleotide sequence: TGTGCCAGCACCACAGGTCGCACAGATACGCAGTATTTT. It is translated as CASTTGRTDTQYF.

The V call is TRBV18, the J call TRBJ2-5, with 8 bases aligning to TRBD1. The CDR3 extends over 13 amino acids. Germline CDR1 reads KGHSH; CDR2 reads LQKENI. V shed 8 bases and J 2 bases; nucleotides not matched to a gene: 4. The CDR3 region is CASGNRGQETQYF. In DNA form, the CDR3 reads TGTGCCAGCGGTAACAGGGGGCAAGAGACCCAGTACTTC.

The chain combines TRBV7-2 with TRBJ1-1, with 7 bases matching TRBD1. The CDR3 runs to 16 residues. The germline gives CDR1 SGHTA, CDR2 FQGNSA. V lost 5 bases to trimming and J lost 8 bases; unmatched junction nucleotides: 17. CDR3 coding DNA: TGTGCCAGCAGCCTGACGATTTTAACCGGGACAGTCGAAGCTTTCTTT. Translation: CASSLTILTGTVEAFF.

The sample holds one count of this clone. This sequence joins TRBV25-1 and TRBJ1-1; D gene uncertain. With 2 bases removed from V and 4 bases from J, the gap between germline ends came to 8 bases. In germline, CDR1 is MGHDK, CDR2 SYGVNS. The CDR3 extends over 13 amino acids. The CDR3: CASSEPRGTEAFF. The CDR3 DNA follows: TGTGCCAGCAGTGAACCTCGGGGCACTGAAGCTTTCTTT.

The chain couples TRBV9 to TRBJ2-1, with TRBD2 matching over 7 bases. There are 15 residues in the CDR3. The V segment lost 1 base and the J segment 3 bases; nucleotides outside the gene matches: 4. Germline loops: CDR1 SGDLS, CDR2 YYNGEE. The CDR3 DNA follows: TGTGCCAGCAGCGTACTCTCTAGCGGCTACAATGAGCAGTTCTTC. This translates into CASSVLSSGYNEQFF. The complete variable domain, with remaining parts taken from reference TRBV9 and TRBJ2-1, reads DSGVTQTPKHLITATGQRVTLRCSPRSGDLSVYWYQQSLDQGLQFLIQYYNGEERAKGNILERFSAQQFPDLHSELNLSSLELGDSALYFCASSVLSSGYNEQFFGPGTRLTVL.

The rearrangement joins TRBV6-5 to TRBJ1-5; TRBD1 might be the D (5 bases). The CDR3 is 14 amino acids. Germline values: CDR1 MNHEY, CDR2 SVGAGI. The V end lost 6 bases, the J end lost 0 bases, and 9 bases lay between the germline ends. CDR3 nucleotide sequence: TGTGCCAGCAGAGACAGATATAGCAATCAGCCCCAGCATTTT. Amino acids: CASRDRYSNQPQHF.

The V call is TRBV10-3, the J call TRBJ2-1, with 8 bases that match TRBD2. Germline trimming cut 4 bases from V and 0 bases from J; bases unmatched to any gene: 2. Germline CDR1 is ENHRY and CDR2 is SYGVKD. The CDR3 totals 15 residues. The CDR3 spells CAISATSDSYNEQFF. The CDR3 DNA reads as TGTGCCATCAGTGCGACTAGCGACTCCTACAATGAGCAGTTCTTC.

The chain recombines TRBV18 with TRBJ2-3; D remains unclear. Germline loops: CDR1 KGHSH, CDR2 LQKENI. CDR3 size: 13 residues. Trimming took 3 bases from V and 1 from J, leaving 5 bases between them. This chain's CDR3 is CASSPARTDTQYF. The CDR3 DNA reads as TGTGCCAGCTCACCGGCCCGCACAGATACGCAGTATTTT.

This clone was found a few times. The chain recombines TRBV7-2 with TRBJ1-5; the D is unclear. This CDR3 has 13 residues. Per the germline V gene, CDR1 is SGHTA and CDR2 is FQGNSA. The V end lost 2 bases, the J end lost 3 bases, and 5 bases lay between the germline ends. The CDR3 DNA reads as TGTGCCAGCAGCTTAATAGACAATCAGCCCCAGCATTTT. Translated: CASSLIDNQPQHF.

The gene calls are TRBV5-8 and TRBJ2-7; D not resolved. Trimming removed 0 bases from V and 8 bases from J, with 9 bases in between. The CDR3 is 12 residues long. CDR1 SGHTS and CDR2 YDEGEE come from the germline V gene. CDR3 DNA: TGTGCCAGCAGCTTGGTCGGTGGGCAGCAGTACTTC. Translated: CASSLVGGQQYF.

The V and J genes are TRBV7-9 and TRBJ2-6; D is uncertain. The CDR3 runs to 14 residues. V was shortened by 10 bases and J by 1 base, with 11 bases between the two germline ends. Germline V gene lookup returns CDR1 SEHNR and CDR2 FQNEAQ (reference sequence). Here the CDR3 reads CAIMERSGANVLTF. The CDR3 coding sequence is TGTGCCATCATGGAGAGGTCTGGGGCCAACGTCCTGACTTTC.

This chain joins TRBV6-5 and TRBJ2-1, with 7 nucleotides matching TRBD1. From germline, CDR1 is MNHEY and CDR2 SVGAGI. This CDR3 is 13 amino acids long. With V trimmed by 5 bases and J by 7 bases, 5 bases remained unmatched. The CDR3 DNA sequence: TGTGCCAGCAGTATACAGGGGATGAATGAGCAGTTCTTC. As protein: CASSIQGMNEQFF.

This chain uses TRBV4-3 with TRBJ2-5; 15 bases are shared with TRBD2. The CDR3 contains 15 residues. CDR1 is LGHNA and CDR2 is YSLEER in the germline V gene. V shed 4 bases, J shed 5 bases, and the junction held 2 bases outside the gene matches. The CDR3 bases are TGCGCCAGCAGCCGAGGGACTAGCGGGAGGGAGACCCAGTACTTC. It is translated as CASSRGTSGRETQYF.

This clone was recorded only once. The chain recombines TRBV19 with TRBJ2-5; a possible D gene is TRBD2 (6 bases). The CDR3 runs to 15 residues. Per the germline V gene, CDR1 is LNHDA and CDR2 is SQIVND (reference sequence). V lost 6 bases, J lost 1 base, and 15 bases lay in between. The CDR3 bases are TGTGCCAGTAGCCCGCGAGGTAGCGGCCAAGAGACCCAGTACTTC. Its protein product is CASSPRGSGQETQYF.

The chain is built from TRBV10-3 and TRBJ2-3; the D is unclear. CDR3 length: 13 residues. Germline CDR1 ENHRY, CDR2 SYGVKD. V lost 4 bases and J 4 bases, leaving 9 bases between the germline ends. CDR3 in amino acids: CAISVGYADTQYF. CDR3 sequence (DNA): TGTGCCATCAGTGTGGGCTACGCAGATACGCAGTATTTT.

This clone appeared a single time. This chain joins TRBV10-3 and TRBJ1-1; D is undetermined. Germline assignment: CDR1 ENHRY and CDR2 SYGVKD. The CDR3 contains 13 residues. V gave up 2 bases and J gave up 5 bases, with 9 bases separating them. CDR3 region: CAISEKAGTEAFF. The CDR3 coding sequence is TGTGCCATCAGTGAGAAGGCGGGGACTGAAGCTTTCTTT.